These 13 T cell receptor beta chains share one sample of origin, sequenced in a study of cytomegalovirus exposure and HLA in healthy donors. Amplification used 60 Vbeta primers and 13 Jbeta primers. This table comes from immunoSEQ multiplex PCR, and its TCRdb copy is limited to in-frame clones, with some not included. This sample yields 100,000 to 150,000 clones, of which approximately 72% are seen a single time; more than 1.5% belongs to the top ten. The sequencing input was PBMCs. The source of these receptors is a man between 18 and 29 years old in good health and CMV-seronegative.

This clone was seen a few times. V and J are TRBV5-1 and TRBJ2-2, with 9 bases identical to TRBD1. V gave up 4 bases and J gave up 0 bases; unmatched junction bases: 4. There are 16 residues in the CDR3. CDR1 is SGHRS and CDR2 is YFSETQ in the germline V gene. The CDR3 DNA reads as TGCGCCAGCAGCCAAGGGACAGGGACGAACACCGGGGAGCTGTTTTTT. It encodes CASSQGTGTNTGELFF.

The chain is built from TRBV28 and TRBJ2-6, with 11 positions matching TRBD1. The CDR3 length is 16 residues. J gave up 2 bases and V 6 bases, and 3 bases lay outside the gene matches. Germline V gene sequence: CDR1 MDHEN, CDR2 SYDVKM. The CDR3 region has the DNA TGTGCCAGCAGAAAGGGACAGGGGGCTGGGGCCAACGTCCTGACTTTC. It encodes CASRKGQGAGANVLTF.

This clone was detected once. The rearrangement uses TRBV6-5 and TRBJ2-5; a weak D match, TRBD2 (5 bases). TRBJ2-7 matches the DNA end more closely, so the J call is doubtful. The CDR3 contains 15 residues. The germline V gene encodes CDR1 MNHEY and CDR2 SVGAGI. The CDR3 sequence: CASRDLTVYSYEQYF. The CDR3, as DNA: TGTGCCAGCAGGGACTTAACGGTTTATTCCTACGAGCAGTACTTC.

The chain has TRBV19 and TRBJ1-1, with no clear D. V shed 3 bases and J shed 1 base, with 9 bases lying between them. There are 14 residues in the CDR3. The germline CDR1 and CDR2 sequences are LNHDA and SQIVND (reference sequence). In DNA, the CDR3 is TGTGCCAGTAGTATGCGGGGAGGGAACACTGAAGCTTTCTTT. It translates to CASSMRGGNTEAFF. Full variable domain (missing parts from reference TRBV19 and TRBJ1-1): DGGITQSPKYLFRKEGQNVTLSCEQNLNHDAMYWYRQDPGQGLRLIYYSQIVNDFQKGDIAEGYSVSREKKESFPLTVTSAQKNPTAFYLCASSMRGGNTEAFFGQGTRLTVV.

The chain is built from TRBV27 and TRBJ2-3, with TRBD1 matching over 7 bases. Per the germline V gene, CDR1 is MNHEY and CDR2 is SMNVEV (reference sequence). V gave up 2 bases and J gave up 6 bases; unmatched junction bases: 14. This CDR3 has 17 amino acids. The CDR3 DNA reads as TGTGCCAGCAGTTTAACGGTCGTTGAACAGGGGATGGATACGCAGTATTTT. It encodes CASSLTVVEQGMDTQYF.

The chain couples TRBV7-2 to TRBJ2-2; 8 nucleotides align to TRBD1. CDR3 length: 19 amino acids. J gave up 3 bases and V 4 bases, and 16 bases lay outside the gene matches. Germline assignment: CDR1 SGHTA and CDR2 FQGNSA. The CDR3 nucleotides read TGTGCCAGCAGCTCCGGACAGGGTTGGACTTTGGCCGACACCGGGGAGCTGTTTTTT. Its protein is CASSSGQGWTLADTGELFF.

The gene calls are TRBV7-2 and TRBJ1-4, with D possibly being TRBD1 (5 bases). V was cut by 5 bases and J by 8 bases, with 15 bases left in between. The CDR3 is made up of 14 amino acids. Per germline, CDR1 SGHTA and CDR2 FQGNSA. The CDR3 sequence is CASSPRQPGEKLFF. The DNA for the CDR3 is TGTGCCAGCAGCCCCAGACAGCCAGGGGAAAAACTGTTTTTT.

In nucleotides, the CDR3 is TGTGCCTGGAAGGGACAGGGGTTCGTCGATGAGCAGTTCTTC. It specifies CAWKGQGFVDEQFF. V usage is TRBV30 and J usage is TRBJ2-1; 10 bases align to TRBD1. The V gene end was trimmed by 4 bases and the J gene end by 8 bases; junction bases not matched to a gene: 8. Germline assignment: CDR1 GTSNPN and CDR2 SVGIG (reference sequence). The CDR3 has 14 amino acids.

The chain carries TRBV6-6 and TRBJ1-1; 8 bases match TRBD1. The trim removed 6 bases at V and 3 bases at J, leaving 12 bases unmatched. CDR1 is MNHNY, CDR2 SVGAGI, per germline (reference sequence). There are 16 residues in the CDR3. The CDR3 here is CASSLGQGGWDTEAFF. In DNA form, the CDR3 reads TGTGCCAGCAGCCTTGGACAGGGAGGTTGGGACACTGAAGCTTTCTTT.

Only one count was recorded for this clone. The chain has TRBV7-6 and TRBJ2-1; D not resolved. V was pared by 2 bases and J by 1 base, with 9 bases between. In germline, CDR1 is SGHVS, CDR2 FNYEAQ. There are 15 residues in the CDR3. CDR3 sequence: CASSLRLESYNEQFF. The CDR3, as DNA: TGTGCCAGCAGCTTACGGCTAGAGTCCTACAATGAGCAGTTCTTC.

The rearrangement links TRBV30 to TRBJ1-4; no definite D call. Trimming took 5 bases from V and 5 from J, leaving 6 bases between them. The CDR3 length is 11 residues. Germline V gene sequence: CDR1 GTSNPN, CDR2 SVGIG (reference sequence). The CDR3 DNA follows: TGTGCCTGGGGGCTAAATGAAAAACTGTTTTTT. This codes for CAWGLNEKLFF.

This sequence joins TRBV2 and TRBJ2-5; 10 bases agree with TRBD1. Germline CDR1 is SNHLY and CDR2 is FYNNEI. This CDR3 region has 15 residues. The V gene end was trimmed by 6 bases and the J gene end by 5 bases; junction bases not matched to a gene: 9. DNA of the CDR3: TGTGCCAGCAGGACAGGGGGCTCCTCTCGGGAGACCCAGTACTTC. It codes for CASRTGGSSRETQYF. The full variable domain, completed using reference TRBV2 and TRBJ2-5, is EPEVTQTPSHQVTQMGQEVILRCVPISNHLYFYWYRQILGQKVEFLVSFYNNEISEKSEIFDDQFSVERPDGSNFTLKIRSTKLEDSAMYFCASRTGGSSRETQYFGPGTRLLVL.

The chain employs TRBV6-1 and TRBJ1-2; weak D call: TRBD1 (5 bases). V lost 3 bases to trimming and J lost 4 bases, with 12 bases between them. This CDR3 comprises 14 residues. Germline CDR1 MNHNS, CDR2 SASEGT. The CDR3 coding sequence is TGTGCCAGCAGTGATCTGGGGCCGCTCTATGGCTACACCTTC. Translation: CASSDLGPLYGYTF.